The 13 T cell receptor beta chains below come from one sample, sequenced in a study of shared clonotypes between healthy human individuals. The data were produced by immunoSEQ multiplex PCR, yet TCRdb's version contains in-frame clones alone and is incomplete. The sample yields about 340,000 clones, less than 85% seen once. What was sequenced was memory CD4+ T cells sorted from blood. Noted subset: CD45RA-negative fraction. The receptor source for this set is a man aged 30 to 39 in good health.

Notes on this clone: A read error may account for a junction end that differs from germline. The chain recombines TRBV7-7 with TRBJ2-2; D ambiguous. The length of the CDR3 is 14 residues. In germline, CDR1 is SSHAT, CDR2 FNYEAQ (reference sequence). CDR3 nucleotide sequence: TGTGCTAGCAGCTTCTCCGAGGCGACCGGGGAGCTGTTTTTT. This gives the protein CASSFSEATGELFF. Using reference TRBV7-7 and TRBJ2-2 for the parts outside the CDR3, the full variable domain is GAGVSQSPRYKVTKRGQDVTLRCDPISSHATLYWYQQALGQGPEFLTYFNYEAQPDKSGLPSDRFSAERPEGSISTLTIQRTEQRDSAMYRCASSFSEATGELFFGEGSRLTVL.

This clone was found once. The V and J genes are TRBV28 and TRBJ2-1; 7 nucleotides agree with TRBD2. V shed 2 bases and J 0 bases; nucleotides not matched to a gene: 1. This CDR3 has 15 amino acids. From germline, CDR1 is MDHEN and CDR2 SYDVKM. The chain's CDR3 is CASSLGGSSYNEQFF. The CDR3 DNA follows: TGTGCCAGCAGTTTAGGCGGGAGCTCCTACAATGAGCAGTTCTTC.

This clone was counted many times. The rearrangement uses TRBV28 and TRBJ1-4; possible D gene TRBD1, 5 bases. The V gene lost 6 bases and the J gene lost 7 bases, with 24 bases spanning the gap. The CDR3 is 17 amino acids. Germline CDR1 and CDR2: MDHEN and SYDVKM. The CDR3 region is CASSVTAGRVGREKLFF. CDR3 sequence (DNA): TGTGCCAGCAGCGTTACGGCCGGACGGGTGGGGCGTGAAAAACTGTTTTTT.

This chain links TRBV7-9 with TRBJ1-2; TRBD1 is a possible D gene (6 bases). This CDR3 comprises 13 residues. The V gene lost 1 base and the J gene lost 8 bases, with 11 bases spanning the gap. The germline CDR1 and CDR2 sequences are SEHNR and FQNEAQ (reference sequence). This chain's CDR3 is CASSLVQGLGYTF. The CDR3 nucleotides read TGTGCCAGCAGCTTAGTCCAGGGGTTGGGCTACACCTTC.

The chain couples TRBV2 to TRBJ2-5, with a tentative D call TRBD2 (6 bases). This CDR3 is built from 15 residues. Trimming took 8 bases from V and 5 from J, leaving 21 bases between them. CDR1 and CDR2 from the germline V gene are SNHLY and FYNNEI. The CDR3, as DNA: TGTGCCAGCGTCCCGGGACTGGGGCTGTCGGAGACCCAGTACTTC. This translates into CASVPGLGLSETQYF.

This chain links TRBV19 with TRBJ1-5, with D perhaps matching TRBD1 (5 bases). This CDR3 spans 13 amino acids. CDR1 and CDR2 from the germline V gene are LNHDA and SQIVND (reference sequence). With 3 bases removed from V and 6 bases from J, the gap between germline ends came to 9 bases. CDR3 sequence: CASSIQGSQPQHF. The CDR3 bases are TGTGCCAGTAGTATCCAGGGCAGTCAGCCCCAGCATTTT.

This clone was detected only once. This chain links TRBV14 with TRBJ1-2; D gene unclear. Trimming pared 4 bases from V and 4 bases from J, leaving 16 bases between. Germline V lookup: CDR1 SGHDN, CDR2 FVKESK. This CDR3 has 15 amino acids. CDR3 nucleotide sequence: TGTGCCAGCAGCCCCCATATTAGGTCCGCCTATGGCTACACCTTC. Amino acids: CASSPHIRSAYGYTF. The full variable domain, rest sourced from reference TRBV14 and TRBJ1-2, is EAGVTQFPSHSVIEKGQTVTLRCDPISGHDNLYWYRRVMGKEIKFLLHFVKESKQDESGMPNNRFLAERTGGTYSTLKVQPAELEDSGVYFCASSPHIRSAYGYTFGSGTRLTVV.

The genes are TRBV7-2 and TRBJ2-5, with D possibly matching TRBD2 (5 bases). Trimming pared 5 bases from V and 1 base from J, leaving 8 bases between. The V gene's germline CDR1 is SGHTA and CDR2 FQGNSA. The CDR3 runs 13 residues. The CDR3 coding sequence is TGTGCCAGCAGCCCGAGCGGCCAAGAGACCCAGTACTTC. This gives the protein CASSPSGQETQYF.

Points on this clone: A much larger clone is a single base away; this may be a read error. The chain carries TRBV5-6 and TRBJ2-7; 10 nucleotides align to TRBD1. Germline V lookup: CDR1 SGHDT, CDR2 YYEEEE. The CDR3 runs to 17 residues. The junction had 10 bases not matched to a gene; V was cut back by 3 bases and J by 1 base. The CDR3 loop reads CASSYDTGTGASYEQYF. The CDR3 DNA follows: TGTGCCAGCAGCTACGATACTGGGACAGGGGCATCCTACGAGCAGTACTTC.

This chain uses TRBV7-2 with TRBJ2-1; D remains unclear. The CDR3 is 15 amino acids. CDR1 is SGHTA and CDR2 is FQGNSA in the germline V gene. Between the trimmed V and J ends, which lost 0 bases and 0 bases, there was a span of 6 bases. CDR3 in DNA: TGTGCCAGCAGCTTAGCTGCAGGCTCCTACAATGAGCAGTTCTTC. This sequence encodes CASSLAAGSYNEQFF.

The CDR3 protein is CASSFTSGPYEQYF. In DNA form, the CDR3 reads TGTGCCAGCAGCTTTACTAGCGGCCCCTACGAGCAGTACTTC. V usage is TRBV11-1 and J usage is TRBJ2-7; 8 positions agree with TRBD2. This CDR3 contains 14 residues. Trimming at V came to 3 bases and at J to 2 bases, leaving 3 bases not matched to a gene. Germline CDR1 is SGHAT and CDR2 is FQDESV (reference sequence). The whole variable domain, filled in from reference TRBV11-1 and TRBJ2-7, reads EAEVAQSPRYKITEKSQAVAFWCDPISGHATLYWYRQILGQGPELLVQFQDESVVDDSQLPKDRFSAERLKGVDSTLKIQPAELGDSAMYLCASSFTSGPYEQYFGPGTRLTVT.

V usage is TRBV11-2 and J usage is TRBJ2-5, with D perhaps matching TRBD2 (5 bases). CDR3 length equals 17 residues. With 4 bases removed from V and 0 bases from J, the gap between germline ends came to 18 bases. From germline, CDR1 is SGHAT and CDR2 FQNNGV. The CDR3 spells CASSSNAGNWYQETQYF. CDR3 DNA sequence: TGTGCCAGCAGCTCCAACGCCGGGAACTGGTACCAAGAGACCCAGTACTTC.

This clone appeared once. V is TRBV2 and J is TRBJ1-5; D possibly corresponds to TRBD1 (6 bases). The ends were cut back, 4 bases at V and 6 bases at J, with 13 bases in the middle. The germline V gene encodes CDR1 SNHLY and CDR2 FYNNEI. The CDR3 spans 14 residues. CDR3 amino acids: CASSGGQGSQPQHF. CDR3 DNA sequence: TGTGCCAGCAGTGGGGGGCAGGGCAGTCAGCCCCAGCATTTT.